This T cell receptor (beta chain) was found in a study of T cells after yellow fever vaccination. To note about this clonotype: Its cognate antigen is unknown.

The CDR3 runs 15 residues. Germline V gives CDR1 DFQATT, CDR2 SNEGSKA (reference sequence). Between the trimmed V and J ends, which lost 0 bases and 0 bases, there was a span of 11 bases. Study observations and caveats: At 95% to 96% for CD4 and approximately 89% for CD8, most primary-vaccination clones showed up again after the booster. Abundant clonotypes from the bulk population could have been carried over as contaminants into FACS-sorted repertoires.

TCR cDNA, made by 5'RACE template switching, carried an added universal primer site and UMIs. TCRdb analysed the 5' RACE reads with MiXCR anew, one entry per CDR3 protein. The table includes 250,000 to 400,000 distinct CDR3 sequences, over 4% detected once. The chain links TRBV20-1 to TRBJ1-1; D possibly corresponds to TRBD1 (5 bases). The TCR sequence derives from a man aged 18 to 29 who received the YFV17D yellow fever vaccine. This specimen was PBMCs, taken 5 days after the yellow fever booster vaccination. CDR3 region: CSARDHGGVNTEAFF. Here the CDR3 DNA reads TGCAGTGCTAGAGATCATGGAGGGGTGAACACTGAAGCTTTCTTT.